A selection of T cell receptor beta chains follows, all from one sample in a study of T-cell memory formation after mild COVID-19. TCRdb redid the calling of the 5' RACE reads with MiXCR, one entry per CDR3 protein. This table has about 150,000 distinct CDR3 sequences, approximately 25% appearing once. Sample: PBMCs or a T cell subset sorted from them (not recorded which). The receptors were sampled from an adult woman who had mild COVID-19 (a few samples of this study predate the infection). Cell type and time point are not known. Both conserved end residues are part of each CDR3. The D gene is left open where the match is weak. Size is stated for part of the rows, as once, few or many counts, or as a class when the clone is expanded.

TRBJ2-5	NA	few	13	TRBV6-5	CASSPERQETQYF	TGTGCCAGCAGCCCGGAGAGACAAGAGACCCAGTACTTC
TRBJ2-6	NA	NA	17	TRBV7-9	CASSPGVRGRGANVLTF	TGTGCCAGCAGCCCGGGAGTCAGGGGACGCGGGGCCAACGTCCTGACTTTC
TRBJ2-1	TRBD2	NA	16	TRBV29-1	CSVPGGTSGRANEQFF	TGCAGCGTTCCTGGGGGGACTAGCGGGAGGGCCAATGAGCAGTTCTTC
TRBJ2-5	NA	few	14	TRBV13	CASSPTGWRETQYF	TGTGCCAGCAGCCCCACAGGGTGGCGAGAGACCCAGTACTTC
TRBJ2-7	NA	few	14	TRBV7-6	CASSLSRGSYEQYF	TGTGCCAGCAGCTTATCTCGGGGTTCCTACGAGCAGTACTTC
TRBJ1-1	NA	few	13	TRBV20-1	CSARDLGAPEAFF	TGCAGTGCTAGAGATCTAGGGGCGCCTGAAGCTTTCTTT
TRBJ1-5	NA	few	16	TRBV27	CASSETGTLGNQPQHF	TGTGCCAGCAGTGAGACCGGGACATTAGGAAATCAGCCCCAGCATTTT
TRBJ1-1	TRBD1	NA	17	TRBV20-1	CSARDRAGTGMNTEAFF	TGCAGTGCTAGAGATCGGGCAGGGACAGGGATGAACACTGAAGCTTTCTTT
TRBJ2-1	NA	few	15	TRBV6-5	CASAKDSSSYNEQFF	TGTGCCAGCGCCAAGGACTCGAGCTCCTACAATGAGCAGTTCTTC
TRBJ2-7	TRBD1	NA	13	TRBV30	CAWSVGQGYEQYF	TGTGCCTGGAGTGTGGGACAGGGATACGAGCAGTACTTC
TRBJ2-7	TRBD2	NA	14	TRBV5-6	CASSLGAGAGEQYF	TGTGCCAGCAGCTTGGGAGCGGGAGCTGGCGAGCAGTACTTC
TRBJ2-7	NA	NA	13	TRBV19	CACSIGRDYEQYF	TGTGCCTGTAGTATAGGACGGGACTACGAGCAGTACTTC
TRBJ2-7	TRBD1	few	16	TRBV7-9	CASSSPPTGGSYEQYF	TGTGCCAGCAGCTCCCCCCCTACAGGGGGCTCCTACGAGCAGTACTTC
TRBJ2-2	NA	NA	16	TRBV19	CASSIGGVPNTGELFF	TGTGCCAGTAGTATAGGAGGGGTTCCGAACACCGGGGAGCTGTTTTTT
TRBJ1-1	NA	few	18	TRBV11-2	CASSSGRGSRTMNTEAFF	TGTGCCAGCAGCTCCGGTAGGGGTTCAAGAACCATGAACACTGAAGCTTTCTTT
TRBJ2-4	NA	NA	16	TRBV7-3	CASSLSGRGTKNIQYF	TGTGCCAGCAGCTTATCGGGGAGGGGGACCAAAAACATTCAGTACTTC
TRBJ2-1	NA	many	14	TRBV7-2	CASSFWTTRDEQFF	TGTGCCAGCAGCTTCTGGACTACCCGCGATGAGCAGTTCTTC
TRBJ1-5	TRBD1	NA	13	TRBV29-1	CSVATGLNQPQHF	TGCAGCGTAGCGACAGGGCTAAATCAGCCCCAGCATTTT
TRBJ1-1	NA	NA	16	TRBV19	CASSSPGAFWDTEAFF	TGTGCCAGTAGCTCCCCCGGCGCTTTCTGGGACACTGAAGCTTTCTTT
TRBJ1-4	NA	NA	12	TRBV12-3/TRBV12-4	CASSGQNEKLFF	TGTGCCAGCAGTGGACAGAATGAAAAACTGTTTTTT